The TCR beta chain described here comes from a study of response to subunit inactivated influenza vaccine. General observations from the study: Authors suggested seasonal influenza vaccinations each recruit few new T cells.

This clonotype showed up just a few times. What it binds is not known. From the RT-PCR reads, TCRdb called clonotypes with MiXCR, one entry per CDR3 protein. The sample includes more than 450,000 distinct CDR3 sequences, roughly 8.2% seen only once; the top ten take approximately 12%. This sequence originates from a man aged 45-69 years who received an inactivated influenza vaccine. The material was PBMCs from blood, obtained approximately 25 months after vaccination.

The CDR3 sequence: CASSYRGQIETQYF. The CDR3 bases are TGTGCCAGCAGCTACCGGGGACAGATCGAGACCCAGTACTTC. This chain joins TRBV5-5 and TRBJ2-5, with TRBD1 matching over 7 bases. CDR1 and CDR2 (germline): SGHKS, YYEKEE (reference sequence). After removal of 3 bases from V and 5 bases from J, the junction contained 7 bases not matched to a gene. There are 14 residues in the CDR3. The complete variable domain, with remaining parts taken from reference TRBV5-5 and TRBJ2-5, reads DAGVTQSPTHLIKTRGQQVTLRCSPISGHKSVSWYQQVLGQGPQFIFQYYEKEERGRGNFPDRFSARQFPNYSSELNVNALLLGDSALYLCASSYRGQIETQYFGPGTRLLVL.